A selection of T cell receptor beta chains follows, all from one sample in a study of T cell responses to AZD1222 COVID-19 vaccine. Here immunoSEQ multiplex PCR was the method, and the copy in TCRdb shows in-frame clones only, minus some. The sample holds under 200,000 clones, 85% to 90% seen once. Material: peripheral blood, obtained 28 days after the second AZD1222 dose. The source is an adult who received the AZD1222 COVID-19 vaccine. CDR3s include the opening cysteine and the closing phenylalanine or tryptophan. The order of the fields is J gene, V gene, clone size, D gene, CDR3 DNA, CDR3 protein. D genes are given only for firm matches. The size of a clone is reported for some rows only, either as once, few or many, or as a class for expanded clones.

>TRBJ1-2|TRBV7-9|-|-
TGTGCCAGCACCCCCCCGGGCAGGGATTACTATGGCTACACCTTC
CASTPPGRDYYGYTF
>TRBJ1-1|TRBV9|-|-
TGTGCCAGCAGCTCCCCCGGTCGGGGCCCCACTGAAGCTTTCTTT
CASSSPGRGPTEAFF
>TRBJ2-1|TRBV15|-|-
TGTGCCACCAGCAGAGGGGCGGGATCGGGCTCCTACAATGAGCAGTTCTTC
CATSRGAGSGSYNEQFF
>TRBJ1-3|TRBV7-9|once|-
TGTGCCAGCAGCTTACCCTGGATCTCTGGAAACACCATATATTTT
CASSLPWISGNTIYF
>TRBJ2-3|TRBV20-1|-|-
TGCAGTGCTAGTCGGGATACCCGCACAGATACGCAGTATTTT
CSASRDTRTDTQYF
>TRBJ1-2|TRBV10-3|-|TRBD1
TGTGCCATCAGCGCCACGGGACAGGGGGCTGGGGCCCTCTACACCTTC
CAISATGQGAGALYTF
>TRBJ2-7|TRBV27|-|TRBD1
TGTGCCAGCAGTCCGGCCCGGGACAGGGGGCTACGCGAGCAGTACTTC
CASSPARDRGLREQYF
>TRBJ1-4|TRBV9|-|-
TGTGCCAGCAGCGAGGGAGGGACTAATGAAAAACTGTTTTTT
CASSEGGTNEKLFF
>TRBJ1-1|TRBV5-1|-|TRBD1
TGCGCCAGCAGCCTCGGGACAGTTCCTGAAGCTTTCTTT
CASSLGTVPEAFF
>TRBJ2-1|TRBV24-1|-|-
TGTGCCACCAGTGATTCCAATGAGCAGTTCTTC
CATSDSNEQFF
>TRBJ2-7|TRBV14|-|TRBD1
TGTGCCAGCAGCCATGGGACAGGCCCCTACGAGCAGTACTTC
CASSHGTGPYEQYF
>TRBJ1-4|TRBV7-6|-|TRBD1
TGTGCCAGCAGCTTAAGGCCCCTAAGGGGGCGCGACGGTAATGAAAAACTGTTTTTT
CASSLRPLRGRDGNEKLFF
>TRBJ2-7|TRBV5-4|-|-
TGTGCCAGCAGCTTGAGTACAGGCCGCAAGAGCCTATACGAGCAGTACTTC
CASSLSTGRKSLYEQYF
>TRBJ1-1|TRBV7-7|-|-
TGTGCTAGCAGCCACCCCGATTGGGGGAATGACACTGAAGCTTTCTTT
CASSHPDWGNDTEAFF
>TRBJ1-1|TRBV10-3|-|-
TGTGCCATCAGTGACAGGGGTGGTACTGAAGCTTTCTTT
CAISDRGGTEAFF
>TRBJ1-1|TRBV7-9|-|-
TGTGCCAGCAGCTTTTTGGGGGTAATGAACACTGAAGCTTTCTTT
CASSFLGVMNTEAFF
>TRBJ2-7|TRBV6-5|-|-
TGTGCCAGCAGTCTGGGGGGACACTCCCACGAGCAGTACTTC
CASSLGGHSHEQYF
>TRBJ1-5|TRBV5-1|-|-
TGCGCCAGCAGCCCGGACTTCTTTCGAGGAAATCAGCCCCAGCATTTT
CASSPDFFRGNQPQHF
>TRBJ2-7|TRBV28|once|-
TGTGCCAGCAGGGCGAGTAGTTTCCCCTACGAGCAGTACTTC
CASRASSFPYEQYF
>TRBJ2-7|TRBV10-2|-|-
TGCGCCAGCAGTTCCAGGGGATCCTACGAGCAGTACTTC
CASSSRGSYEQYF
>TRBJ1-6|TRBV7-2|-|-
TGTGCCAGCAGCTTCGGGAGCTCCTATAATTCACCCCTCCACTTT
CASSFGSSYNSPLHF
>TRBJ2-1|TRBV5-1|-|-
TGCGCCAGCAGCCTGGCGGGGCAGGGAACCAATGAGCAGTTCTTC
CASSLAGQGTNEQFF
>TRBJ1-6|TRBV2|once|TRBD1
TGTGCCAGCAGGGGACAGGGACGGTGGAATTCACCCCTCCACTTT
CASRGQGRWNSPLHF